Detailed here is one TCR beta chain. The sample is drawn from a study of control samples from healthy donors and cancer patients. Only in-frame clones appear in the TCRdb table, and some are missing; sequencing was by immunoSEQ multiplex PCR. The sample holds some 45,000 clones, under 95% seen once. The V gene lost 1 base and the J gene lost 4 bases, with 17 bases spanning the gap. CDR3 length equals 17 residues. CDR1 and CDR2 (germline): MNHEY, SMNVEV (reference sequence). Source material: PBMCs. The V gene is TRBV27, the J gene TRBJ2-1; maybe TRBD2 (6 bases). This receptor was obtained from a woman in her forties with head and neck cancer. The CDR3 DNA follows: TGTGCCAGCAGTTTATTTCCCGGGAGCTCCCCATACAATGAGCAGTTCTTC. Translation gives CASSLFPGSSPYNEQFF.